In its sample, the clone carrying this T cell receptor beta chain was seen once. The entry originates in a study of metastatic and nonmetastatic thyroid tumors. Patients were all untreated before their thyroid surgery. From germline, CDR1 is GTSNPN and CDR2 SVGIG (reference sequence). This CDR3 has 15 residues. TCRdb re-processed the PCR reads through MiXCR. Seen here are 85,000 to 100,000 clones, about 13% observed once, and the top ten hold 10% to 12%. The V call is TRBV30, the J call TRBJ1-2, with a possible D match to TRBD1 (6 bases). The receptor's source is a female donor with papillary thyroid cancer or a benign thyroid nodule (not recorded which). Some clones in this sample may be carry-over from other donors' samples. Material for sequencing was blood. CDR3 loop: CEWSHHRAANYGYTF. CDR3 nucleotides: TGTGAATGGAGCCACCACAGGGCAGCTAACTATGGCTACACCTTC.